This T cell receptor (beta chain) was recovered during a study of T cell responses to AZD1222 COVID-19 vaccine. The CDR3 contains 14 residues. V lost 3 bases to trimming and J lost 4 bases; unmatched junction nucleotides: 6. Germline lookup yields CDR1 SGDLS and CDR2 YYNGEE. Measured with immunoSEQ multiplex PCR; TCRdb has only the in-frame clones, and not every one. The sample lists roughly 85,000 clones; around 90% were seen once. Findings and caveats of the study: Donors were mostly white British, more females; clonal diversity possibly underestimated. At study baseline, merely six AZD1222 recipients were seropositive. Scientists sampled the repertoires only once the peak T cell response had passed.

On this clone itself: The antigen is unknown.

This specimen consisted of peripheral blood, obtained on day 0 of MenACWY control vaccination. This chain uses TRBV9 with TRBJ1-2, with 7 positions matching TRBD1. The sequence was obtained from an adult in good health. Here the CDR3 reads CASSDATGSYGYTF. The CDR3 DNA follows: TGTGCCAGCAGCGACGCGACAGGGTCCTATGGCTACACCTTC.